A selection of T cell receptor beta chains follows, all from one sample in a study of blood T cell repertoires in COVID-19. TCRdb's copy holds only in-frame clones and misses some; the assay was immunoSEQ multiplex PCR. Among around 220,000 clones listed, 85% to 95% were seen once. Sequencing input: PBMCs or T cells enriched from blood (not recorded which). The receptors here all came from a woman younger than 30 who had recovered from COVID-19. The CDR3 runs from the conserved cysteine through the conserved F or W. D genes are given only for firm matches. The size field is filled for only some rows; it gives once, few, many or a size class.

size: NA; V: TRBV10-3; D: TRBD1; J: TRBJ1-1; DNA: TGTGCCATCAGGGTTCAACAGGGGGAATCTGAAGCTTTCTTT; CDR3: CAIRVQQGESEAFF
size: once; V: TRBV5-5; D: NA; J: TRBJ1-2; DNA: TGTGCCAGCAGCTCAGGACTTACACAGTATGGCTACACCTTC; CDR3: CASSSGLTQYGYTF
size: once; V: TRBV20-1; D: NA; J: TRBJ1-1; DNA: TGCAGTCAGGGTGAAGCTTTCTTT; CDR3: CSQGEAFF
size: NA; V: TRBV28; D: NA; J: TRBJ1-5; DNA: TGTGCCAGCCATACAGGCAATCAGCCCCAGCATTTT; CDR3: CASHTGNQPQHF
size: NA; V: TRBV3-1/TRBV3-2; D: NA; J: TRBJ2-7; DNA: TGTGCCAGCAGCCCTCGCGGATCCTCCAGATACGAGCAGTACTTC; CDR3: CASSPRGSSRYEQYF
size: NA; V: TRBV3-1/TRBV3-2; D: NA; J: TRBJ1-1; DNA: TGTGCCAGCAGCCCCACCATAGGGAGACTGAACACTGAAGCTTTCTTT; CDR3: CASSPTIGRLNTEAFF
size: NA; V: TRBV7-2; D: TRBD1; J: TRBJ2-5; DNA: TGTGCCAGCAGCTTAGGTTTGGGACAGGTCGCGACCCAGTACTTC; CDR3: CASSLGLGQVATQYF
size: NA; V: TRBV24-1; D: NA; J: TRBJ1-5; DNA: TGTGCCACCAGTGATAGTGCAGGGAGGGGTCAGCCCCAGCATTTT; CDR3: CATSDSAGRGQPQHF
size: once; V: TRBV7-2; D: NA; J: TRBJ2-2; DNA: TGTGCCAGCAGCTCTTACCTAGTTGGGGAGCTGTTTTTT; CDR3: CASSSYLVGELFF
size: NA; V: TRBV19; D: NA; J: TRBJ1-1; DNA: TGTGCCAGTGACCGGGACAATGAAGCTTTCTTT; CDR3: CASDRDNEAFF
size: NA; V: TRBV5-6; D: NA; J: TRBJ1-1; DNA: TGTGCCAGCAGCTTTGGGGCGGTAGTTACTGAAGCTTTCTTT; CDR3: CASSFGAVVTEAFF
size: NA; V: TRBV2; D: TRBD1; J: TRBJ2-2; DNA: TGTGCCAGCTGGGCAGGGGGCTATACCGGGGAGCTGTTTTTT; CDR3: CASWAGGYTGELFF
size: NA; V: TRBV4-1; D: TRBD1; J: TRBJ1-3; DNA: TGCGCCAGCAGCCAAGCTATCCCGGGACAGGGATTGAGCTCTGGAAACACCATATATTTT; CDR3: CASSQAIPGQGLSSGNTIYF
size: few; V: TRBV10-2; D: TRBD1; J: TRBJ1-2; DNA: TGCGCCAGCCGACCGGGACAGTATGGCTACACCTTC; CDR3: CASRPGQYGYTF
size: NA; V: TRBV18; D: TRBD2; J: TRBJ2-1; DNA: TGTGCCAGCTCACTTTCTGCGGGAGATGAGCAGTTCTTC; CDR3: CASSLSAGDEQFF
size: NA; V: TRBV3-1/TRBV3-2; D: NA; J: TRBJ2-5; DNA: TGTGCCAGCAGCCAGCGGGCCACCTGGGAGACCCAGTACTTC; CDR3: CASSQRATWETQYF
size: NA; V: TRBV12-3/TRBV12-4; D: NA; J: TRBJ2-7; DNA: TGTGCCAGCAGTAATGGGCCCACCTACGAGCAGTACTTC; CDR3: CASSNGPTYEQYF
size: few; V: TRBV2; D: NA; J: TRBJ2-1; DNA: TGTGCCTGCGAGGGGGGGTATGAGCAGTTCTTC; CDR3: CACEGGYEQFF
size: NA; V: TRBV12-2; D: NA; J: TRBJ1-3; DNA: TGTGCAAGTCGCTTAGCGGGACAGTCCGTGGCCAACTCTGGAAACACCATATATTTT; CDR3: CASRLAGQSVANSGNTIYF
size: once; V: TRBV5-5; D: TRBD2; J: TRBJ2-2; DNA: TGTGCCAGCAGCTTGACAGCGGGAGTTAACTGGGAGCTGTTTTTT; CDR3: CASSLTAGVNWELFF
size: NA; V: TRBV3-1/TRBV3-2; D: TRBD1; J: TRBJ1-3; DNA: TGTGCCAGCAGCCAAGGGACAGGGGCTGGAAACACCATATATTTT; CDR3: CASSQGTGAGNTIYF
size: NA; V: TRBV7-9; D: NA; J: TRBJ1-1; DNA: TGTGCCAGCAGCTTCGCGGGCACAAACACTGAAGCTTTCTTT; CDR3: CASSFAGTNTEAFF
size: NA; V: TRBV23-1; D: TRBD1; J: TRBJ1-2; DNA: TGCGCCAGCAGTCACCGGCAAAGGGACAGGCCCGACTATGGCTACACCTTC; CDR3: CASSHRQRDRPDYGYTF
size: NA; V: TRBV15; D: TRBD2; J: TRBJ2-1; DNA: TGTGCCACCAGCAGAGTTGGACTAGGGAACAATGAGCAGTTCTTC; CDR3: CATSRVGLGNNEQFF
size: NA; V: TRBV24-1; D: NA; J: TRBJ1-2; DNA: TGTGCCACCAGTGATTACCTGGGGGGGCCAGGGGGCTACACCTTC; CDR3: CATSDYLGGPGGYTF
size: NA; V: TRBV18; D: NA; J: TRBJ1-1; DNA: TGTGCCAGCTCACCAGGACAGCTGAACACTGAAGCTTTCTTT; CDR3: CASSPGQLNTEAFF
size: NA; V: TRBV9; D: NA; J: TRBJ1-3; DNA: TGTGCCAGCAGCGTGGACAGTGTAGGAAACACCATATATTTT; CDR3: CASSVDSVGNTIYF
size: NA; V: TRBV7-2; D: TRBD2; J: TRBJ2-1; DNA: TGTGCCAGCAGCTTAGGGGGGACTAGCAATGAGCAGTTCTTC; CDR3: CASSLGGTSNEQFF
size: NA; V: TRBV27; D: NA; J: TRBJ2-3; DNA: TGTGCCAGCAGTTCTCTTCCTGGCACAGATACGCAGTATTTT; CDR3: CASSSLPGTDTQYF